This T cell receptor beta chain was obtained from a study of cytomegalovirus exposure and HLA in healthy donors. On the study more broadly: Ancestry clustering placed around 81% of about 400 genotyped donors in the Caucasian-associated cluster. Findings and caveats of the study: In a later analysis, most CMV-associated TCR beta chains appeared HLA-restricted. The study recorded about 160 TCR beta chains that were cytomegalovirus-associated. It was in a later analysis that TCR association rates were seen to vary by HLA locus, highest for DRB1 and lowest for HLA-C.

V shed 8 bases, J shed 0 bases, and the junction held 7 bases outside the gene matches. The CDR3 extends over 15 amino acids. Germline V gene lookup returns CDR1 MNHNS and CDR2 SASEGT. The PCR used 60 Vbeta and 13 Jbeta primers. Libraries were prepared by immunoSEQ multiplex PCR; TCRdb keeps only in-frame clonotypes and omits some of them. The sample holds 120,000 to 150,000 clones; around three quarters are singletons and the top ten take about 1.8%. A remark on this clone: Its antigen is undetermined.

The sequence was obtained from a woman in her forties in good health and CMV-seronegative. V gene TRBV6-1 combines with J gene TRBJ2-1; TRBD1 agrees at 7 bases. The sequenced sample consisted of PBMCs. The CDR3 is CASLSTGVSYNEQFF. In DNA form, the CDR3 reads TGTGCCAGCCTGAGCACAGGGGTCTCCTACAATGAGCAGTTCTTC.